Each of the 24 T cell receptor beta chains below was sequenced from the same sample in a study of naive and memory T cell subsets. Amplification of ligated cDNA took four PCR rounds with SP2 and nested alpha and beta constant primers. Via MiXCR, TCRdb re-called the 5' RACE reads, giving one row per CDR3 protein. The sample includes 55,000 to 70,000 distinct CDR3 sequences, around 7.7% of them seen just once. The library had UMIs added by 3' ligation of an oligonucleotide to TCR cDNA. Every receptor here comes from a male donor in good health.

The CDR3 DNA reads as TGTGCCAGCAGCTTGCTCCTGACTAGCGGGAGTATAATCACAGATACGCAGTATTTT. Amino acids: CASSLLLTSGSIITDTQYF. This rearrangement joins TRBV7-2 to TRBJ2-3, with 12 bases that match TRBD2. The CDR3 extends over 19 amino acids. V was clipped by 3 bases and J by 2 bases; unmatched bases: 12. Per germline, CDR1 SGHTA and CDR2 FQGNSA.

This clonotype occurred many times. This rearrangement joins TRBV7-9 to TRBJ1-1; tentatively, D is TRBD1 (5 bases). From germline, CDR1 is SEHNR and CDR2 FQNEAQ (reference sequence). The germline V and J ends were trimmed by 4 bases and 8 bases, with 11 bases remaining between them. The length of the CDR3 is 12 residues. The CDR3: CASSSRAGEAFF. CDR3 nucleotide sequence: TGTGCCAGCAGCTCCAGGGCGGGCGAAGCTTTCTTT.

This chain connects TRBV7-9 to TRBJ1-4; D uncertain. V lost 3 bases and J lost 0, with 5 bases in between. The CDR3 extends over 14 amino acids. Germline V gives CDR1 SEHNR, CDR2 FQNEAQ (reference sequence). Written as DNA, the CDR3 is TGTGCCAGCAGCTTGGAAGCAACTAATGAAAAACTGTTTTTT. Translating gives CASSLEATNEKLFF.

A few counts support this clonotype. The rearrangement joins TRBV10-1 to TRBJ1-6; a possible D gene is TRBD1 (6 bases). CDR3 length equals 13 residues. The germline V gene encodes CDR1 WNHNN and CDR2 SYGVQD (reference sequence). V lost 2 bases and J lost 9, with 8 bases in between. CDR3 coding DNA: TGCGCCAGCAGTGAGACAGGGATTTCACCCCTCCACTTT. This codes for CASSETGISPLHF.

This clonotype has ten or more counts. The gene calls are TRBV3-1 and TRBJ2-7; a weak D match, TRBD1 (5 bases). The germline V gene has CDR1 LGHDT and CDR2 YNNKEL (reference sequence). Trimming pared 4 bases from V and 2 bases from J, leaving 12 bases between. This CDR3 is 14 amino acids long. CDR3 amino acids: CASSPGHGPYEQYF. The CDR3, as DNA: TGTGCCAGCAGCCCCGGACACGGACCCTACGAGCAGTACTTC.

The CDR3 reads CASSVTSGTAKAYNEQFF. The CDR3 nucleotides are TGTGCCAGCAGTGTGACTAGCGGGACAGCTAAGGCCTACAATGAGCAGTTCTTC. The chain joins TRBV2 to TRBJ2-1; 11 nucleotides line up with TRBD2. The CDR3 has 18 residues. Germline V gene data show CDR1 as SNHLY and CDR2 as FYNNEI. The V segment lost 4 bases and the J segment 2 bases; nucleotides outside the gene matches: 10.

This clonotype was detected ten times or more. This chain connects TRBV6-2 or TRBV6-3 to TRBJ2-1, with TRBD1 as a possible D gene (5 bases). Trimming pared 5 bases from V and 15 bases from J, leaving 17 bases between. The V gene's germline CDR1 is MNHEY and CDR2 SVGEGT. This CDR3 has 12 amino acids. The CDR3 DNA sequence: TGTGCCAGCAGTCGAGCCCCAGGGATCGCGTTCTTC. This gives the protein CASSRAPGIAFF.

This clonotype was counted at least ten times. V is TRBV7-2 and J is TRBJ1-1; 8 bases align to TRBD1. Germline-derived CDR1 and CDR2 are SGHTA and FQGNSA. This CDR3 has 14 amino acids. J gave up 6 bases and V 4 bases, and 7 bases lay outside the gene matches. CDR3 in amino acids: CASSSGQGFAEAFF. The CDR3 DNA reads TGTGCCAGCAGCTCAGGACAGGGTTTCGCTGAAGCTTTCTTT.

A few counts support this clonotype. The chain employs TRBV3-1 and TRBJ2-3; TRBD2 might be the D (6 bases). In germline, CDR1 is LGHDT, CDR2 YNNKEL (reference sequence). With 0 bases removed from V and 2 bases from J, the gap between germline ends came to 18 bases. This CDR3 spans 18 amino acids. CDR3 in amino acids: CASSQEGSGWRFTDTQYF. The CDR3 DNA follows: TGTGCCAGCAGCCAAGAGGGTAGCGGTTGGAGATTCACAGATACGCAGTATTTT.

The chain couples TRBV4-1 to TRBJ1-3, with 10 positions matching TRBD1. CDR3 length: 19 amino acids. Germline values: CDR1 MGHRA, CDR2 YSYEKL. Unmatched junction bases numbered 11, after V lost 0 bases and J lost 3 bases. For the CDR3, the DNA is TGCGCCAGCAGCCAAGATCCCTCCCCGACAGGGGGCTTTGGAAACACCATATATTTT. Its protein is CASSQDPSPTGGFGNTIYF.

This clonotype was seen a few times. The V and J genes are TRBV20-1 and TRBJ2-1; weak D call: TRBD2 (7 bases). The V gene lost 4 bases and the J gene lost 4 bases, with 17 bases spanning the gap. The CDR3 is 15 amino acids. Germline V gives CDR1 DFQATT, CDR2 SNEGSKA (reference sequence). This chain's CDR3 is CSATPGGQTYNEQFF. DNA of the CDR3: TGCAGTGCTACCCCCGGGGGGCAAACATACAATGAGCAGTTCTTC.

This clonotype was detected ten times or more. The chain joins TRBV5-1 to TRBJ2-3; TRBD2 matches 7 bases. Germline values: CDR1 SGHRS, CDR2 YFSETQ. V dropped 4 bases and J dropped 2; count of bases not matched to a gene: 10. The CDR3 runs 16 residues. CDR3 bases: TGCGCCAGCAGCCTACACCTAGCGGAACTCACAGATACGCAGTATTTT. Translated, it gives CASSLHLAELTDTQYF.

Regarding this clonotype: A single base separates this from a much larger clone, so it may be a read error. The missing conserved phenylalanine or tryptophan at the end of this CDR3 makes a read error likely. This chain links TRBV19 with TRBJ2-3; D not resolved. The CDR3 totals 14 residues. Germline CDR1 and CDR2: LNHDA and SQIVND (reference sequence). Between the trimmed V and J ends, which lost 3 bases and 2 bases, there was a span of 9 bases. DNA of the CDR3: TGTGCCAGTAGTATTACTCATCTCACAGATACGCAGTATTCT. Translation: CASSITHLTDTQYS.

The CDR3 protein is CASSTQGRNEQFF. CDR3 bases: TGTGCCAGCAGCACTCAGGGTCGGAATGAGCAGTTCTTC. The chain uses TRBV7-2 and TRBJ2-1; TRBD1 is a possible D gene (5 bases). The CDR3 runs 13 residues. Looked up from germline, CDR1 is SGHTA and CDR2 is FQGNSA. The V and J ends lost 5 bases and 7 bases respectively, with 12 bases between them.

The chain recombines TRBV29-1 with TRBJ1-5, with 9 positions matching TRBD1. Trimming removed 6 bases from V and 7 bases from J; junction bases left unmatched: 10. CDR1 SQVTM and CDR2 ANQGSEA come from the germline V gene. CDR3 length equals 14 residues. The CDR3 reads CSVAPGQGLQPQHF. The CDR3 DNA is TGCAGCGTAGCGCCGGGACAGGGCCTACAGCCCCAGCATTTT.

The chain has TRBV30 and TRBJ2-2; 8 nucleotides match TRBD2. The CDR3 loop spans 15 amino acids. The V and J ends lost 2 bases and 4 bases, in that order; junction bases with no gene match: 6. Germline-derived CDR1 and CDR2 are GTSNPN and SVGIG (reference sequence). The CDR3 sequence: CAWSFGSGSTGELFF. CDR3 DNA sequence: TGTGCCTGGAGTTTCGGGAGCGGGAGCACCGGGGAGCTGTTTTTT.

The rearrangement links TRBV29-1 to TRBJ2-5, with unresolved D. The CDR3 loop spans 10 amino acids. From germline, CDR1 is SQVTM and CDR2 ANQGSEA. V was trimmed by 5 bases and J by 4 bases, leaving 5 bases between them. CDR3 sequence reads: CSVFRETQYF. CDR3 in DNA: TGCAGCGTTTTCCGAGAGACCCAGTACTTC.

This clonotype was picked up many times. CDR3 sequence (DNA): TGCGCCAGCAGCTTGGAGACTATTGGGACCTACAATGAGCAGTTCTTC. Its translation is CASSLETIGTYNEQFF. The J gene is TRBJ2-1, the V gene TRBV5-1, with a weak D call TRBD2 (5 bases). The CDR3 runs to 16 residues. From germline, CDR1 is SGHRS and CDR2 YFSETQ. The ends were cut back, 0 bases at V and 2 bases at J, with 12 bases in the middle.

The gene calls are TRBV12-3 or TRBV12-4 and TRBJ1-2, with D perhaps matching TRBD1 (5 bases). There are 14 residues in the CDR3. V lost 1 base and J 2 bases, leaving 8 bases between the germline ends. The CDR3 region is CASSLGTLNYGYTF. In nucleotides, the CDR3 is TGTGCCAGCAGTTTAGGGACACTAAACTATGGCTACACCTTC.

This clonotype was counted between two and nine times. This chain uses TRBV6-5 with TRBJ2-5, with 9 bases that match TRBD2. The CDR3 is made up of 15 amino acids. Germline loops: CDR1 MNHEY, CDR2 SVGAGI. V shed 4 bases and J 5 bases; nucleotides not matched to a gene: 8. CDR3: CASSSSGTSTETQYF. The CDR3 DNA follows: TGTGCCAGCAGTTCCTCCGGGACTAGCACGGAGACCCAGTACTTC.

The table lists this clonotype with many counts. The chain carries TRBV28 and TRBJ2-3; weak D call: TRBD2 (6 bases). The CDR3 extends over 17 amino acids. The V and J ends lost 7 bases and 0 bases respectively, with 20 bases between them. Germline V gene sequence: CDR1 MDHEN, CDR2 SYDVKM. The CDR3 DNA reads TGTGCCAGCATTGGGGGTATAGCGGTCCCTAGCACAGATACGCAGTATTTT. Its translation is CASIGGIAVPSTDTQYF.

V is TRBV5-4 and J is TRBJ2-6; D unresolved. The CDR3 has 15 residues. Trimming took off 1 base at V and 2 bases at J, with 7 bases between the two ends. Per the germline V gene, CDR1 is SGHNT and CDR2 is YYREEE (reference sequence). The CDR3 DNA is TGTGCCAGCAGCTTGTGGTCGGCTGGGGCCAACGTCCTGACTTTC. Protein: CASSLWSAGANVLTF.

V gene TRBV20-1 combines with J gene TRBJ2-7, with 10 bases fitting TRBD1. This CDR3 has 14 residues. Germline CDR1 reads DFQATT; CDR2 reads SNEGSKA (reference sequence). The trim removed 5 bases at V and 2 bases at J, leaving 6 bases unmatched. The CDR3 DNA sequence: TGCAGTGCTCAGTCCGGGACAGGGGCCTACGAGCAGTACTTC. It specifies CSAQSGTGAYEQYF.

This clonotype came up many times. The chain has TRBV2 and TRBJ2-2; a weak D match, TRBD1 (6 bases). Looked up from germline, CDR1 is SNHLY and CDR2 is FYNNEI. V dropped 6 bases and J dropped 1 base, with 6 bases sitting between them. The CDR3 has 13 residues. The CDR3 reads CASRDRNTGELFF. The CDR3 DNA reads as TGTGCCAGCAGGGACAGGAACACCGGGGAGCTGTTTTTT.